Reported below is one T cell receptor beta chain. Its antigen has not been determined. No base quality values were provided; no much bigger clone lies one nucleotide off. This sample is part of a study of Ad26.COV2.S vaccination and SARS-CoV-2 variants (dated by TCRdb to 2020 to 2023). Broadly, across the study: Vaccine-arm donors came from COV1001, a multicentre, randomized, double-blind, placebo-controlled phase I-IIa trial of Ad26.COV2.S in healthy adults. Dosing of Ad26.COV2.S was intramuscular, at either 5x10^10 or 1x10^11 viral particles, delivered as one shot or as two shots spaced 56 days apart. TCRbeta repertoire sequencing served as the tool for gauging how specific and how broad the SARS-CoV-2-reactive T cell receptors were following Ad26.COV2.S vaccination. The TCR-sequenced set comprised around 30 samples: some 20 Ad26.COV2.S vaccine recipients, 5 placebo recipients and 8 SARS-CoV-2 convalescent individuals. Trial participants were randomized into five groups of five: low-dose or high-dose Ad26.COV2.S given once or twice, or placebo on both occasions. Throughout the experiments and outcome assessment, investigators stayed blinded to trial group allocation. What the work shows at the level of the full study, not this receptor alone: Compared with placebo recipients, Ad26.COV2.S recipients showed higher spike-specific TCR breadth (P = 0.0014). After vaccination, spike-specific CD8+ and CD4+ T cell responses were reported to show substantial breadth. The study was not powered to compare responses between vaccine doses or regimens. The authors noted that total T cell responses may have been underestimated by the TCR breadth and depth analyses. Vaccine and placebo recipients had similar non-spike TCR breadth, a finding consistent with the vaccine containing only spike.

This specimen's treatment or condition label, per the study, means: some 20 received Ad26.COV2.S at low or high dose, single or two shots; roughly five received placebo; per-sample allocation not given. For vaccine and placebo recipients, repertoires were sequenced using samples collected on day 63 after the first injection. Cohort 1b enrolled fewer than 30 adults aged 18-55 years at a single site in Boston, USA, between 29 July and 7 August 2020. Ad26.COV2.S consisted of a replication-incompetent adenovirus type 26 vector by which a prefusion-stabilized SARS-CoV-2 spike protein from the original Wuhan strain was expressed. TCRbeta CDR3 regions were sequenced with the immunoSEQ Assay. After extraction, genomic DNA underwent amplification by bias-controlled multiplex PCR, followed by high-throughput sequencing. On the study's bioinformatics: To quantify the absolute abundance of every unique TCRbeta CDR3 region, sequences were collapsed and filtered. T cell fraction was estimated by normalizing TCRbeta template counts to usable DNA, which was measured by amplifying reference genes present in all nucleated cells. Repertoire TCRs were annotated as SARS-CoV-2-specific by exact matching of V gene, CDR3 amino acid sequence and J gene to a known reactive TCR set. The reference SARS-CoV-2 TCR set was derived from MIRA and filtered for enrichment in COVID-19-positive ImmuneCODE repertoires, a step that removed public or cross-reactive TCRs. Using the MIRA antigens, annotated TCRs were further analysed by specific ORF or by position within an ORF. Depth was the summed frequency of annotated unique rearrangements, while breadth was defined as annotated unique rearrangements over total unique productive rearrangements. Two-sided Wilcoxon rank-sum tests were applied when comparing TCR breadth between groups. TCRdb stores this immuneACCESS table with in-frame sequences only. Part of the clones is absent; in the studies checked, under half of the shortfall reflects unresolved V genes, and no reason is known for the rest. For V, J and clone size, that table is used; D and trimming come from the DNA. Here the sample has about 320,000 clones; 86% occur a single time. Roughly 2.1% of the sample goes to the ten largest clones.

A distance of 8 bases separates the germline ends of V and J, which lose 2 bases and 6 bases respectively. Counted from cysteine to phenylalanine, this CDR3 has 12 amino acids. The retained sequence is limited to the CDR3, 36 bases, with the frame set at the first base. CDR1 and CDR2 were assigned from the germline V gene (reference sequence) as LNHDA and SQIVND. The chain links TRBV19 with TRBJ2-7; TRBD2 is a weak D gene call, 5 bases matching. Source: peripheral blood, taken in a trial of Ad26.COV2.S vaccine versus placebo. The TCR sequence derives from a person between 18 and 60 years old who received the Ad26.COV2.S COVID-19 vaccine or a placebo. The CDR3: CASSIPGSEQYF. The nucleotide sequence is given as TGTGCCAGTAGTATACCGGGGTCCGAGCAGTACTTC.